Below, 32 T cell receptor beta chains from the same sample are listed, as sequenced in a study of CD8+ T cells in alopecia areata. RNA extraction and reverse transcription yielded cDNA as sequencing template. Profiling relied on immunoSEQ multiplex PCR, and the TCRdb table lists in-frame clones only, not all of them. The profile covers about 110,000 clones, none occurring a single time. Sample: lesional skin. The receptors come from a C3H/HeJ mouse with alopecia areata. This strain's MHC haplotype is H2-k.

This clone has more than one count but fewer than ten. Gene names and germline match the mouse. The read ends 4 residues before the CDR3 terminus; that terminus is restored from the germline J gene. This sequence joins TRBV17 and TRBJ2-3; D is perhaps TRBD1 (6 bases). This CDR3 region has 16 residues. The V and J ends lost 3 bases and 1 base respectively, with 14 bases between them. From germline, CDR1 is MNHDT and CDR2 YYDKIL. The DNA read from the CDR3 is TGTGCTAGCAGTAGTCCCAGGGGAGGGGGTGCAGAA. It translates to CASSSPRGGGAE. The entire CDR3 sequence reads CASSSPRGGGAETLYF.

This clone has just a few counts. Germline and genes here are mouse. The CDR3 goes on 4 residues after the read ends, and that part is filled in from the germline J gene. The chain couples TRBV13-1 to TRBJ2-7; 10 bases fit TRBD2. Germline trimming cut 3 bases from V and 2 bases from J; bases unmatched to any gene: 5. The CDR3 is 15 amino acids. The germline V gene encodes CDR1 NSHNY and CDR2 SYGAGN. The CDR3: CASSAHGLGAYEQYF. The sequenced CDR3 bases are TGTGCCAGCAGTGCGCATGGACTGGGGGCCTAT.

Turning to this clone: The germline and genes are mouse ones. The CDR3 extends 4 residues past the end of the read, so its final part is completed from the germline J gene. The genes are TRBV19 and TRBJ1-4; 8 positions agree with TRBD1. CDR1 FNHDT and CDR2 SITEND come from the germline V gene (reference sequence). This CDR3 region has 13 residues. CDR3 DNA (partial): TGTGCCAGCACCCCAGGGGGCAGCGAA. It encodes CASTPGGSE. The whole CDR3 protein is CASTPGGSERLFF.

This clone was found a few times. Gene labels here are mouse ones. The read gets to within 4 residues of the CDR3 end, and the germline J gene fills in the rest. The chain couples TRBV13-1 to TRBJ2-7; 13 positions match TRBD2. The length of the CDR3 is 14 residues. The J segment lost 0 bases and the V segment lost 7 bases, leaving 1 base of the junction unmatched. Germline V gene sequence: CDR1 NSHNY, CDR2 SYGAGN. CDR3 DNA (partial): TGTGCCAGCGGGGACTGGGGGGGCTCCTAT. The encoded protein is CASGDWGGSY. The full-length CDR3 reads as CASGDWGGSYEQYF.

With regard to this clone: Gene names and germline refer to mouse. The read falls 4 residues short of the CDR3 end, and the missing part is taken from the germline J gene. The chain links TRBV17 to TRBJ1-2; tentative D call: TRBD1 (5 bases). Germline values: CDR1 MNHDT, CDR2 YYDKIL. Trimming took 6 bases from V and 0 from J, leaving 11 bases between them. This CDR3 spans 14 amino acids. Here the CDR3 reads CASSREGPNSDYTF. The part of the CDR3 DNA that was read is TGTGCTAGCAGCAGGGAGGGCCCAAACTCC.

There are a few counts of this clone. The genes and germline here are from mouse. Read sequence stops 4 residues before the CDR3 end, and the germline J gene provides the missing end. The gene calls are TRBV16 and TRBJ1-1, with 11 nucleotides matching TRBD1. The CDR3 has 15 amino acids. V shed 5 bases, J shed 1 base, and the junction held 3 bases outside the gene matches. Germline-derived CDR1 and CDR2 are SGHSA and FRNQAP. This chain's CDR3 is CASSPGTGGNTEVFF. CDR3 DNA, as far as it was read: TGTGCAAGCAGCCCGGGGACAGGGGGAAACACA.

Notes on this clone: The germline and genes are mouse ones. The missing CDR3 end, 4 residues past where the read stops, is filled in from the germline J gene. The chain recombines TRBV13-3 with TRBJ2-3; 9 bases fit TRBD1. The trim removed 3 bases at V and 0 bases at J, leaving 8 bases unmatched. This CDR3 comprises 17 residues. CDR1 NNHDY and CDR2 SYVADS come from the germline V gene. Here the CDR3 reads CASSVPGQGNSAETLYF. Incomplete CDR3 DNA: TGTGCCAGCAGTGTCCCGGGACAGGGAAATAGTGCAGAA.

The sample holds a few counts of this clone. These gene names are mouse names. CDR3 residues: CASSDGQYAEQFF. The part of the CDR3 DNA that was read is TGTGCCAGCAGTGATGGTCAATATGCT. The chain joins TRBV13-1 to TRBJ2-1, with D uncertain. The read gets to within 4 residues of the CDR3 end, and the germline J gene fills in the rest. Between the trimmed V and J ends, which lost 0 bases and 4 bases, there was a span of 5 bases. The V gene's germline CDR1 is NSHNY and CDR2 SYGAGN. This CDR3 has 13 residues.

A remark on this clone: The gene symbols are mouse symbols. Read coverage stops 4 residues before the CDR3 terminus; the germline J gene supplies the remainder. The chain is built from TRBV1 and TRBJ2-7; no clear D. Trimming removed 2 bases at V and 0 bases at J, with 8 bases between. The CDR3 is 14 residues long. Germline V gives CDR1 NSQYPW, CDR2 LRSPGD (reference sequence). CDR3 bases read: TGCACCTGCAGTGCAACCTGGAGCTCCTAT. Protein product: CTCSATWSSY. The whole CDR3 sequence is CTCSATWSSYEQYF.

There are a few counts of this clone. The protein TCRdb lists differs from the translation of the DNA at residue 9; the protein given here is translated from the DNA itself. Gene and germline names: mouse. The CDR3 here is CASSISHSPLYF. The sequenced CDR3 bases are TGTGCCAGCAGTATCAGCCATTCGCCC. This chain joins TRBV19 and TRBJ1-6; no clear D gene. The DNA ends 3 residues before the CDR3 does, and the rest of the CDR3 is filled in from the germline J gene. Being an ORF, TRBJ1-6 has a function that is uncertain. V lost 2 bases, J lost 8 bases, and 5 bases lay in between. Germline V gives CDR1 FNHDT, CDR2 SITEND (reference sequence). The CDR3 has 12 residues.

This clone has ten or more counts. Gene names are mouse gene names. The CDR3 end is not reached by the read, which stops 4 residues before it; the germline J gene fills it in. V and J are TRBV1 and TRBJ2-1; TRBD1 is a possible D gene (6 bases). V was clipped by 3 bases and J by 5 bases, with 8 bases between them. CDR3 length equals 13 residues. Germline V lookup: CDR1 NSQYPW, CDR2 LRSPGD (reference sequence). CDR3 DNA (partial): TGCACCTGCAGTGCCAGGGGAGATGCT. It is translated as CTCSARGDA. The entire CDR3 sequence reads CTCSARGDAEQFF.

This clone was seen at least ten times. Gene names are mouse gene names. Coverage ceases 4 residues before the CDR3 finishes, and the germline J gene fills in the end. The rearrangement joins TRBV13-3 to TRBJ2-3; no definite D call. This CDR3 is 15 amino acids long. Trimming shortened V by 3 bases and J by 0 bases, and 11 bases separated the two germline ends. Germline V gives CDR1 NNHDY, CDR2 SYVADS. CDR3 DNA, as far as it was read: TGTGCCAGCAGTGCCAGAACCTCTAGTGCAGAA. This sequence encodes CASSARTSSAE. The whole CDR3 reads CASSARTSSAETLYF.

Note on this clone: TCRdb and the translated DNA give different amino acids at residue 11; the protein presented here is the one translated from the DNA. The gene names here belong to mouse. Read sequence stops 3 residues before the CDR3 end, and the germline J gene provides the missing end. The chain combines TRBV13-1 with TRBJ1-6; D ambiguous. TRBJ1-6 is classed as an ORF, of uncertain function. Looked up from germline, CDR1 is NSHNY and CDR2 is SYGAGN. The CDR3 consists of 14 residues. The V gene lost 2 bases and the J gene lost 3 bases, with 6 bases spanning the gap. The CDR3 is CASSEQLYNSPLYF. The CDR3 bases that were read are TGTGCCAGCAGTGAACAGCTCTATAATTCGCCC.

This clone was detected a few times. Gene names are the mouse ones. The CDR3 sequence is CASSPTGRDAEQFF. The CDR3 bases that were read are TGTGCCAGCAGCCCGACAGGGAGGGATGCT. The chain uses TRBV19 and TRBJ2-1, with 7 bases identical to TRBD1. Sequencing ends 4 residues short of the CDR3 end; the germline J gene provides the rest. The length of the CDR3 is 14 residues. Germline V gene lookup returns CDR1 FNHDT and CDR2 SITEND (reference sequence). V trimming: 5 bases; J trimming: 5 bases; junction bases outside the gene matches: 7.

As for this clone: Gene names refer to mouse genes. The sequence runs out 4 residues before the end of the CDR3; the remainder is reconstructed from the germline J gene. The chain links TRBV31 to TRBJ2-7; 12 bases fit TRBD2. This CDR3 contains 13 residues. Germline values: CDR1 GKSSPN, CDR2 SITVG. CDR3 in amino acids: CAWTDWGGHEQYF. The CDR3 DNA, read in part, is TGTGCCTGGACTGACTGGGGGGGCCAT.

With respect to this clone: These gene names are mouse names. The CDR3 end falls 4 residues outside the read, so it is completed with the germline J gene. This chain uses TRBV1 with TRBJ2-5; 8 nucleotides line up with TRBD2. The CDR3 extends over 14 amino acids. Unmatched junction bases numbered 2, after V lost 4 bases and J lost 2 bases. CDR1 and CDR2 from the germline V gene are NSQYPW and LRSPGD (reference sequence). The CDR3 DNA, read in part, is TGCACCTGCAGTGGTGACTGGGGCCAAGAC. Protein product: CTCSGDWGQD. The whole CDR3 protein reads CTCSGDWGQDTQYF.

This clone was found a few times. Mouse germline and gene names are used. The read ends 4 residues shy of where the CDR3 ends; the end is completed using the germline J gene. The chain combines TRBV21 with TRBJ2-1; D is perhaps TRBD1 (5 bases). TRBV21 is designated an ORF whose function remains uncertain. The CDR3 is 16 amino acids. V was clipped by 0 bases and J by 0 bases, with 9 bases between them. The part of the CDR3 DNA that was read is TGTGCTAGCAGTCAATCAGCAGGGTATAACTATGCT. It is translated as CASSQSAGYNYA. The full CDR3 protein reads CASSQSAGYNYAEQFF.

This clone showed up just a few times. The gene names given are mouse names. The CDR3 extends 4 residues past the end of the read, so its final part is completed from the germline J gene. The same CDR3 can be traced to other DNA sequences in this sample. This chain uses TRBV13-3 with TRBJ2-1, with 8 bases identical to TRBD1. The CDR3 runs 14 residues. The germline V gene encodes CDR1 NNHDY and CDR2 SYVADS. The CDR3 is CASSPGQGGAEQFF. Incomplete CDR3 DNA: TGTGCCAGCAGTCCTGGACAGGGAGGCGCT.

Comments on this clone: Genes and germline are mouse. The read finishes 4 residues shy of the CDR3 end, and the germline J gene is used to complete it. The chain employs TRBV17 and TRBJ2-1, with TRBD2 identical over 14 bases. Germline V lookup: CDR1 MNHDT, CDR2 YYDKIL. The length of the CDR3 is 17 residues. V lost 5 bases, J lost 1 base, and 4 bases stayed unmatched. The CDR3 DNA, read in part, is TGTGCTAGCAGTGAGGGACTGGGGGGGCGGAACTATGCT. It is translated as CASSEGLGGRNYA. The full CDR3 protein is CASSEGLGGRNYAEQFF.

As to this clone: Gene names and germline refer to mouse. The read ends 4 residues before the CDR3 terminus; that terminus is restored from the germline J gene. V and J are TRBV17 and TRBJ2-7; the match to TRBD2 covers 7 bases. Looked up from germline, CDR1 is MNHDT and CDR2 is YYDKIL. This CDR3 is 12 amino acids long. CDR3 DNA, as far as it was read: TGTGCTAGCGCCTCTGGGGGTTAT. Protein sequence: CASASGGY. In full, the CDR3 reads CASASGGYEQYF. The full variable domain, rest sourced from reference TRBV17 and TRBJ2-7, is DTTVKQNPRYKLARVGKPVNLICSQTMNHDTMYWYQKKPNQAPKLLLFYYDKILNREADTFEKFQSSRPNNSFCSLYIGSAGLEYSAMYLCASASGGYEQYFGPGTRLTVL.

This clone was detected ten times or more. The genes and germline here are from mouse. The read halts 4 residues ahead of the CDR3 end, with the missing end drawn from the germline J gene. The genes are TRBV13-3 and TRBJ2-1; TRBD2 agrees at 9 bases. The CDR3 is 14 amino acids. V lost 4 bases to trimming and J lost 4 bases; unmatched junction nucleotides: 3. In germline, CDR1 is NNHDY, CDR2 SYVADS. The CDR3 spells CASSWGGAYAEQFF. The covered CDR3 bases are TGTGCCAGCAGTTGGGGGGGCGCTTATGCT.

A note on this clone: The genes and germline here are from mouse. From the germline J gene comes the end of the CDR3, since the read stops 4 residues before it. The rearrangement links TRBV1 to TRBJ1-4, with 9 nucleotides matching TRBD1. The CDR3 is made up of 17 amino acids. Trimming removed 1 base from V and 0 bases from J; junction bases left unmatched: 3. The germline V gene encodes CDR1 NSQYPW and CDR2 LRSPGD (reference sequence). The chain's CDR3 is CTCSAARDRVSNERLFF. Incomplete CDR3 DNA: TGCACCTGCAGTGCAGCCCGGGACAGGGTTTCCAACGAA.

This clone was picked up many times. Mouse gene names and germline throughout. The read comes to an end 4 residues before the CDR3 does, leaving the germline J gene to fill in the end. V is TRBV13-3 and J is TRBJ2-7; D gene unclear. The germline V gene encodes CDR1 NNHDY and CDR2 SYVADS. V was clipped by 0 bases and J by 0 bases, with 10 bases between them. There are 15 residues in the CDR3. The sequenced part of the CDR3 DNA is TGTGCCAGCAGTGATGACACCATGAGCTCCTAT. Encoded protein: CASSDDTMSSY. The whole CDR3 region reads CASSDDTMSSYEQYF.

In its sample, this clone was seen many times. Any gene name here is a mouse gene name. The CDR3: CASSDPGGRAYEQYF. Partial CDR3 DNA: TGTGCCAGCAGTGATCCGGGGGGGAGGGCCTAT. The chain combines TRBV13-3 with TRBJ2-7, with 7 bases that match TRBD2. The read halts 4 residues ahead of the CDR3 end, with the missing end drawn from the germline J gene. Unmatched junction bases numbered 6, after V lost 1 base and J lost 2 bases. Germline V gene sequence: CDR1 NNHDY, CDR2 SYVADS. This CDR3 has 15 residues.

This clone appeared many times. At residue 13, the TCRdb amino acid sequence and the translated nucleotide sequence differ, so the protein here is the DNA translation. The genes and germline here are from mouse. The read is 3 residues too short to cover the CDR3 end, so that end is filled in from the germline J gene. The V call is TRBV13-3, the J call TRBJ1-3; TRBD1 is a possible D gene (5 bases). There are 16 residues in the CDR3. Germline CDR1 and CDR2: NNHDY and SYVADS. Trimming shortened V by 0 bases and J by 2 bases, and 12 bases separated the two germline ends. CDR3 residues: CASSDALGVAGNTLYF. The part of the CDR3 DNA that was read is TGTGCCAGCAGTGATGCATTGGGGGTGGCTGGAAATACG.

A word on this clone: The germline and genes are mouse ones. The CDR3 loop reads CASSPSGTGGEEVFF. CDR3 bases read: TGTGCCAGCAGTCCTTCCGGGACAGGGGGCGAA. The chain couples TRBV13-3 to TRBJ1-1, with 12 bases that match TRBD1. Read sequence stops 4 residues before the CDR3 end, and the germline J gene provides the missing end. There are 15 residues in the CDR3. CDR1 and CDR2 (germline): NNHDY, SYVADS.

This clone was counted at least ten times. Each gene name is a mouse one. The sequence runs out 4 residues before the end of the CDR3; the remainder is reconstructed from the germline J gene. The chain combines TRBV1 with TRBJ2-1; 7 bases match TRBD1. V lost 0 bases, J lost 4 bases, and 9 bases stayed unmatched. CDR3 length equals 17 residues. CDR1 and CDR2 from the germline V gene are NSQYPW and LRSPGD (reference sequence). This CDR3 reads CTCSADTKGQHYAEQFF. Partial CDR3 DNA: TGCACCTGCAGTGCAGATACGAAGGGACAGCATTATGCT.

Notes on this clone: The gene names given are mouse names. The CDR3 end falls 4 residues outside the read, so it is completed with the germline J gene. The chain carries TRBV1 and TRBJ2-2; tentative D call: TRBD1 (6 bases). Per the germline V gene, CDR1 is NSQYPW and CDR2 is LRSPGD (reference sequence). Trimming removed 1 base at V and 6 bases at J, with 9 bases between. This CDR3 is 14 amino acids long. The DNA read from the CDR3 is TGCACCTGCAGTGCAGCAGGGGAGTCCGGG. It translates to CTCSAAGESG. In full, the CDR3 reads CTCSAAGESGQLYF.

As to this clone: Mouse gene names and germline throughout. The read falls 4 residues short of the CDR3 end, and the missing part is taken from the germline J gene. The chain has TRBV13-2 and TRBJ2-7; TRBD2 matches 10 bases. Germline CDR1 reads NNHNN; CDR2 reads SYGAGS (reference sequence). This CDR3 has 15 residues. The sequenced part of the CDR3 DNA is TGTGCCAGCGGTGATGCAGAGGACTGGGGGTAT. Translation gives CASGDAEDWGY. The entire CDR3 is CASGDAEDWGYEQYF.

This clone occurred a few times. Gene names denote mouse genes. Sequencing ends 4 residues short of the CDR3 end; the germline J gene provides the rest. The rearrangement uses TRBV13-1 and TRBJ1-2, with 7 positions matching TRBD1. With 0 bases clipped from V and 2 bases from J, the junction kept 4 bases outside the gene matches. Looked up from germline, CDR1 is NSHNY and CDR2 is SYGAGN. The CDR3 covers 15 residues. The sequenced CDR3 bases are TGTGCCAGCAGTGATGAGGCCAGGGGGAACTCC. Its protein product is CASSDEARGNS. The entire CDR3 protein is CASSDEARGNSDYTF.

In this sample, this clone turned up a few times. The gene names here belong to mouse. The observed sequence ends 4 residues before the CDR3 terminus, with the missing tail filled in from the germline J gene. The chain is built from TRBV19 and TRBJ2-7; 8 bases map to TRBD1. The V and J ends lost 3 bases and 0 bases, in that order; junction bases with no gene match: 5. This CDR3 comprises 15 residues. CDR1 and CDR2 from the germline V gene are FNHDT and SITEND (reference sequence). The DNA read from the CDR3 is TGTGCCAGCAGTACAGGGGGCAGGAGCTCCTAT. Amino acid sequence: CASSTGGRSSY. The complete CDR3 protein is CASSTGGRSSYEQYF.

Turning to this clone: The germline and genes are mouse ones. Sequencing ends 4 residues short of the CDR3 end; the germline J gene provides the rest. The chain has TRBV13-3 and TRBJ2-2, with 12 bases lining up with TRBD2. Per germline, CDR1 NNHDY and CDR2 SYVADS. CDR3 length equals 16 residues. V lost 4 bases and J lost 4; bases outside the gene matches: 5. Incomplete CDR3 DNA: TGTGCCAGCAGTCCTCGACTGGGGGGGCGCACCGGG. It codes for CASSPRLGGRTG. The whole CDR3 sequence reads CASSPRLGGRTGQLYF.